This T cell receptor beta chain comes out of a study of T cell clonality in common variable immunodeficiency. Study results and caveats: Compared with controls, CVID subjects had fewer shared TCRbeta clones. In common variable immunodeficiency, TCR beta chains reportedly carried fewer deletions and N-nucleotide insertions.

The CDR3 length is 15 residues. V trimming: 4 bases; J trimming: 9 bases; junction bases outside the gene matches: 5. Germline V CDR1 and CDR2: LGHDT, YNNKEL (reference sequence). Here immunoSEQ multiplex PCR was the method, and the copy in TCRdb shows in-frame clones only, minus some. This sample includes about 81,000 clones with no singletons; its ten biggest clones take up about 0.8%. This clone was found many times. Its specificity is unknown. The read terminates 3 residues before the CDR3 end, so the remaining end is supplied by the germline J gene. Both groups were predominantly of Caucasian heritage.

The chain recombines TRBV3-1 (or the pseudogene TRBV3-2) with TRBJ2-1, with TRBD2 matching over 14 bases. This TCR came from a person aged 18 to 70 in good health. Sequenced input: peripheral blood mononuclear cells. The sequenced CDR3 bases are TGTGCCAGCAGCCGGACTAGCGGGAGGTCGGGTGAG. It specifies CASSRTSGRSGE. From start to end, the CDR3 is CASSRTSGRSGEQFF.